This is a list of T cell receptor beta chains from one sample in a study of long-term antiretroviral therapy in people with HIV. TCRdb's copy holds only in-frame clones and misses some; the assay was immunoSEQ multiplex PCR. Of some 40,000 clones listed, over 90% are singletons. The starting material was unsorted PBMCs, obtained around 9.2 years after starting antiretroviral therapy. Receptors originate from a young man with HIV. CDR3s include the opening cysteine and the closing phenylalanine or tryptophan. The D gene is left open where the match is weak. Size values are once, few and many counts, or a class for expanded clones, and some rows have none.

CDR3 DNA	CDR3 protein	D gene	J gene	V gene	clone size
TGTGCCAGCAGTTACTCACAGCAACCATATGGCTACACCTTC	CASSYSQQPYGYTF	NA	TRBJ1-2	TRBV6-6	once
TGTGCCAGAAGCTTAAAGGGGTGGGGGTATAATTCACCCCTCCACTTT	CARSLKGWGYNSPLHF	NA	TRBJ1-6	TRBV7-5	NA
TGTGCCAGCAGTTTAGACGGGGGCTTTGGCACAGATACGCAGTATTTT	CASSLDGGFGTDTQYF	NA	TRBJ2-3	TRBV28	NA
TGTGCCAGCAGTTACCCGGGGGGGCGGATGGAGACCCAGTACTTC	CASSYPGGRMETQYF	TRBD2	TRBJ2-5	TRBV6-6	once
TGTGCCAGCAGCGAGGGGTGGAGAGATGGCTACACCTTC	CASSEGWRDGYTF	NA	TRBJ1-2	TRBV7-9	NA
TGTGCCAGCAGCCGCGCCGTAGGGCTCTCAGGGAATGAGCAGTTCTTC	CASSRAVGLSGNEQFF	NA	TRBJ2-1	TRBV13	once
TGTGCCAGCAACCAGGACAGGGAATGGTCACCCCTCCACTTT	CASNQDREWSPLHF	TRBD1	TRBJ1-6	TRBV2	NA
TGTGCCCAAGAAGGGGATTCCTACGAGCAGTACTTC	CAQEGDSYEQYF	NA	TRBJ2-7	TRBV2	NA
TGTGCCACCAGCACAGAGCAAGAGGGAGGCGGGGAGCTGTTTTTT	CATSTEQEGGGELFF	NA	TRBJ2-2	TRBV15	NA
TGTGCCAGCAGCTTGGAATCGGGAACGGGTGGCTACACCTTC	CASSLESGTGGYTF	NA	TRBJ1-2	TRBV5-5	few
TGTGCCAGCAGCTTAGGACCTAGAAATCAGCCCCAGCATTTT	CASSLGPRNQPQHF	NA	TRBJ1-5	TRBV7-9	NA
TGTGCCAGCAACAGGGGCAATGAGCAGTTCTTC	CASNRGNEQFF	TRBD1	TRBJ2-1	TRBV6-5	NA
TGTGCCAGCAGCCAAGATAGGAGTAGGGCCTACGAGCAGTACTTC	CASSQDRSRAYEQYF	NA	TRBJ2-7	TRBV14	NA
TGTGCCAGCAGCCAAACCGGGACTGGCTCGGGTGGGCAGTTCTTC	CASSQTGTGSGGQFF	NA	TRBJ2-1	TRBV7-3	NA
TGTGCCAGCAGTTTGTTCCTTACCGGGGAGCTGTTTTTT	CASSLFLTGELFF	NA	TRBJ2-2	TRBV27	NA
TGCAGCGTTGATCATAATATGGCAGATACGCAGTATTTT	CSVDHNMADTQYF	NA	TRBJ2-3	TRBV29-1	NA
TGTGCCAGTAGTACCCCCTGGGACTCGAGGCCGTACTTC	CASSTPWDSRPYF	NA	TRBJ2-7	TRBV19	NA
TGTGCCAGTAACTTGCCGGGACTAAACGATGAAGCTTTCTTT	CASNLPGLNDEAFF	NA	TRBJ1-1	TRBV19	NA
TGCGCCAGCAGCGCCTGGACAGGGAATCGCTACAATGAGCAGTTCTTC	CASSAWTGNRYNEQFF	TRBD1	TRBJ2-1	TRBV5-1	NA
TGTGCCAGCAGCCCGGTGGGGGGCAATTCACCCCTCCACTTT	CASSPVGGNSPLHF	NA	TRBJ1-6	TRBV7-9	NA
TGTGCCGGGGTTCCAGGGGAGGGCTATGGCTACACCTTC	CAGVPGEGYGYTF	NA	TRBJ1-2	TRBV2	NA
TGTGCCAGCAGCGTAGGTCCGGACAATGAGCAGTTCTTC	CASSVGPDNEQFF	NA	TRBJ2-1	TRBV9	NA
TGTGCCAGTATTGCAGGAGAAAACTATGGCTACACCTTC	CASIAGENYGYTF	NA	TRBJ1-2	TRBV19	NA
TGTGCCAGCAGTGAGCAGCGGGGGGGTCACCAAGAGACCCAGTACTTC	CASSEQRGGHQETQYF	TRBD2	TRBJ2-5	TRBV28	NA
TGTGCCAGTAGTTTAATGAGTTATTCACCCCTCCACTTT	CASSLMSYSPLHF	NA	TRBJ1-6	TRBV19	NA
TGTGCCAGCAGTTTATCAGGGGATCTGTACGAGCAGTACTTC	CASSLSGDLYEQYF	NA	TRBJ2-7	TRBV27	NA
TGTGCCAGCAGCCAAAACAAGTGGTCGACCATATATTTT	CASSQNKWSTIYF	NA	TRBJ1-3	TRBV14	NA
TGTGCCACCACCCCCGGGACTAGCGTAGATACGCAGTATTTT	CATTPGTSVDTQYF	TRBD2	TRBJ2-3	TRBV10-3	NA
TGTGCCAGCAGTTTAACCGGGGAGACCCAGTACTTC	CASSLTGETQYF	NA	TRBJ2-5	TRBV28	NA
TGCGCCAGCAGGTGGGGGGGAGACAATGAGCAGTTCTTC	CASRWGGDNEQFF	TRBD2	TRBJ2-1	TRBV10-2	NA
TGTGCCAGCAGCCTTACGGACGGAAACTATGGCTACACCTTC	CASSLTDGNYGYTF	NA	TRBJ1-2	TRBV5-4	NA
TGTGCCAGCAGCCCCATCCCGGACAGTCACGGGGAGCTGTTTTTT	CASSPIPDSHGELFF	NA	TRBJ2-2	TRBV7-3	once
TGTGCCATTGGGACAGCGAGCTCTGGAAACACCATATATTTT	CAIGTASSGNTIYF	TRBD1	TRBJ1-3	TRBV10-3	NA
TGCGCCAGCAGCTTGGAGTTCGGCAGGGTAGGAGCGAACACCGGGGAGCTGTTTTTT	CASSLEFGRVGANTGELFF	NA	TRBJ2-2	TRBV5-1	NA
TGTGCCAGCAGTGCCAGGGTCACAGATACGCAGTATTTT	CASSARVTDTQYF	NA	TRBJ2-3	TRBV6-4	once
TGTGCCAGCAGTTTAGCCCAGGAGAATTCACCCCTCCACTTT	CASSLAQENSPLHF	NA	TRBJ1-6	TRBV28	NA
TGTGCCAGCAGCTTAGTGTCCGGGGAGCTGTTTTTT	CASSLVSGELFF	NA	TRBJ2-2	TRBV7-9	NA
TGCAGCGCTACCGGCGGCGGGGAGCTGTTTTTT	CSATGGGELFF	NA	TRBJ2-2	TRBV29-1	NA
TGTGCCAGCAGTGAAGGAAGTACCAGATGGGGCCCCGGGTGGGGGATGAATGAGCAGTTCTTC	CASSEGSTRWGPGWGMNEQFF	NA	TRBJ2-1	TRBV6-1	NA
TGTGCCAGCAGTTTTAGAAATCAGCCCCAGCATTTT	CASSFRNQPQHF	NA	TRBJ1-5	TRBV28	NA
TGTGCCAGCCAACCCCCAGGGGTAGATACGCAGTATTTT	CASQPPGVDTQYF	NA	TRBJ2-3	TRBV6-5	NA
TGTGCCAGCAGTGAGTGGGACAGGGATTCCTACGAGCAGTACTTC	CASSEWDRDSYEQYF	TRBD1	TRBJ2-7	TRBV2	once
TGTGCCAGCCAAGAGGGACTAGCGGGGATGGATACGCAGTATTTT	CASQEGLAGMDTQYF	TRBD2	TRBJ2-3	TRBV7-6	NA
TGTGCCACTAAGGGACAGGGTTGGGGGGAGCCCCAGCATTTT	CATKGQGWGEPQHF	TRBD1	TRBJ1-5	TRBV6-1	NA
TGTGCCAGCAAAAAGGGACAGGGATACAATGAGCAGTTCTTC	CASKKGQGYNEQFF	TRBD1	TRBJ2-1	TRBV2	NA
TGTGCCAGCAGCTTAGCAGGGAACACTGAAGCTTTCTTT	CASSLAGNTEAFF	NA	TRBJ1-1	TRBV5-8	NA
TGTGCCAGCAGCATCGGGACCGTCCCTACGCTGGAGCAGTACTTC	CASSIGTVPTLEQYF	NA	TRBJ2-7	TRBV11-2	NA
TGTGCCAGCAGGCCGGGACACCAGAACACTGAAGCTTTCTTT	CASRPGHQNTEAFF	NA	TRBJ1-1	TRBV6-6	NA
TGTGCCTGGAGTCCCCGGAGGGGGAGCGAACTGTTTTTT	CAWSPRRGSELFF	NA	TRBJ1-4	TRBV30	NA
TGTGCCAGCAGCCCCGCCTGGGACAGAAGCACAGATACGCAGTATTTT	CASSPAWDRSTDTQYF	TRBD1	TRBJ2-3	TRBV11-1	NA
TGTGCCAGCAGCTCCACCTGGCTCATTAGCTCTGGAAACACCATATATTTT	CASSSTWLISSGNTIYF	NA	TRBJ1-3	TRBV5-5	NA
TGTGCCAGCAGTCTTGGACAGGGGGCGGTCCAAGAGACCCAGTACTTC	CASSLGQGAVQETQYF	TRBD1	TRBJ2-5	TRBV2	NA
TGTGCCAGCAGGACACTAGGACAAGAGACCCAGTACTTC	CASRTLGQETQYF	NA	TRBJ2-5	TRBV6-5	NA
TGTGCCAGCAGCTTGGGCGGGAACACCGGGGAGCTGTTTTTT	CASSLGGNTGELFF	NA	TRBJ2-2	TRBV5-6	once
TGTGCCATCATAGTACAGGGTGGGGTTGATAGCAATCAGCCCCAGCATTTT	CAIIVQGGVDSNQPQHF	NA	TRBJ1-5	TRBV6-4	NA
TGTGCCAGCAGTTCCCAGGGCAGAAGGGCAGAGACCCAGTACTTC	CASSSQGRRAETQYF	NA	TRBJ2-5	TRBV27	NA
TGCGCCAGCAGCTTGGCCTGGGCCCCCGCCGCAGATACGCAGTATTTT	CASSLAWAPAADTQYF	NA	TRBJ2-3	TRBV5-1	NA
TGTGCCAGCAGTGAAGCGCTACAGGTAGCCGAAGCTTTCTTT	CASSEALQVAEAFF	NA	TRBJ1-1	TRBV2	NA
TGTGCCAGCCCGACGGTGAGGAAGGGTCTGGAGACCCAGTACTTC	CASPTVRKGLETQYF	NA	TRBJ2-5	TRBV2	few